This entry describes one TCR beta chain. This clonotype has just a few counts. This receptor's antigen is unknown. A much larger clonotype is one base distant, so this may be a read error. The entry originates in a study of blood T cells in healthy people across ages (dated by TCRdb to between 2015 and 2017). In the study overall: In model experiments, template switching captured roughly one uniquely barcoded TCR beta cDNA molecule for every two T cells. Age-related changes in TCR beta repertoire diversity were measured in the study by deep sequencing normalized with unique cDNA molecular identifiers. The donors were split into four age groups: young (average around 15 years), middle-aged (more than 35), aged (over 55) and long-lived (about 82). To avoid experimental bias, donors of different ages were spread randomly across the sequencing lanes. Using the same blood draw, the study looked at two additional independent replicas of 1 million unique cDNA reads for two donors, one aged 18 to 30 and the other aged 80 or older. Overall results and qualifications from the work: The percentage of naive T cells measured by flow cytometry correlated strongly with observed TCR beta diversity. Because donor CMV infection status was unknown, age-related changes in expanded clonotypes were potentially confounded. Since profiling was done on bulk unsorted PBMCs, naive and antigen-experienced compartments could not be conclusively compared. As age increased, observed TCR beta diversity per million T cells dropped in a roughly linear way, and a significant reduction was already evident by age about 36. Estimates of total diversity from one million sequenced T cells were regarded as lower bounds and underestimates. Compared with the aged group, more naive CD4+ T cells, fewer expanded clones and increased TCR diversity were shown by the long-lived group, suggesting age selection.

The germline V gene gives CDR1 as SGHRS and CDR2 as YFSETQ. Including cysteine and phenylalanine, the CDR3 has 14 amino acids. Just CDR3 DNA is preserved here, 42 bases in frame from base 1. The donors were 40 or so Caucasian individuals from Russia, aged roughly 6 to 95 years, who were systemically healthy. Each donor gave roughly 11 milliliters of peripheral blood, drawn into EDTA-treated Vacutainer tubes. Ficoll-Paque density-gradient centrifugation was used to isolate PBMCs, with at least 6 million per sample. Trizol reagent was used to extract total RNA from the PBMCs, yielding at least 5.5 micrograms per sample. The percentages of naive CD45RAhigh/CD27high T cells were determined by flow cytometry on a PBMC aliquot from every donor. Receptors were amplified or captured by 5' RACE. Instrument used: Illumina HiSeq 2500. The second PCR ran for about 7 to 11 cycles and used a J-beta primer mix along with a sample-barcoded 5' primer. A unique molecular identifier was introduced onto each TCR beta cDNA molecule by a template-switch 5' adaptor carrying 12 random nucleotides. Each sample yielded at least 2.5 million CDR3-containing paired-end reads. First-strand cDNA synthesis was performed from all RNA using the Mint cDNA synthesis kit, with priming by a TRBC-specific oligonucleotide. All cDNA was treated with uracil-DNA glycosylase and then went through a first 18-cycle PCR with the universal primers M1SS and BC2_uni_R. The authors' pipeline ran thus. For normalization, 1 million high-quality reads were randomly selected from each sample, with every read carrying a distinct molecular identifier. Reads sharing molecular identifiers were discarded rather than binned into consensus sequences. MiTCR, run with a Q25 quality threshold and the strictest error-elimination algorithm, handled CDR3 identification, clonotype clustering and error correction. Lower-bound total TCR beta diversity was estimated with a nonparametric unseen species model using Euler transformation. Clones were called with MiXCR by TCRdb after fastp trimmed the public reads at Q25, and only in-frame beta chains were retained. Here each entry gathers all rows of one CDR3 protein and keeps the most common genes and DNA. Clone size and V and J calls follow TCRdb, not the original study. The table for this sample lists 450,000 to 700,000 distinct CDR3 sequences; 25% to 30% of them were counted only once. The top ten clones comprise approximately 17% of the sample.

Here the chain combines TRBV5-1 and TRBJ2-5; TRBD1 is a weak D gene call, 5 bases matching. With the DNA end fitting TRBJ2-1 better, the J assignment may be wrong. This TCR derives from a woman aged 65 to 85 in good health. The sequenced material came from blood. The CDR3 region has the sequence CASSLVPGKDEQFF. The DNA reads TGCGCCAGCAGCTTGGTGCCAGGGAAGGATGAGCAGTTCTTC.